Below are 15 T cell receptor beta chains sequenced from a single sample in a study of memory CD4+ T cells and cytomegalovirus serostatus. The sort gate was single viable CD3+CD4+CD8-CD45RO+ cells for memory CD4+ T cells. Measured with immunoSEQ multiplex PCR; TCRdb has only the in-frame clones, and not every one. The sample includes roughly 53,000 clones, about 80% of them seen just once. Sequenced: memory CD4+ T cells from blood. The receptors shown here come from an adult in good health and CMV-seronegative.

Judged by abundance, this clone is medium-sized (0.01 to 0.1%). The genes are TRBV27 and TRBJ2-7, with D unclear. The CDR3 has 13 amino acids. The germline V and J ends were trimmed by 2 bases and 3 bases, with 8 bases remaining between them. CDR1 is MNHEY, CDR2 SMNVEV, per germline (reference sequence). CDR3: CASSLTPSYEQYF. CDR3 nucleotide sequence: TGTGCCAGCAGTTTAACGCCCAGCTACGAGCAGTACTTC.

J is TRBJ2-7 and V is TRBV5-1; the match to TRBD1 covers 11 bases. Germline values: CDR1 SGHRS, CDR2 YFSETQ. There are 17 residues in the CDR3. With 4 bases clipped from V and 3 bases from J, the junction kept 12 bases outside the gene matches. The CDR3 nucleotides read TGCGCCAGCAGCGGAGGTGCCGGGACAGGGGGACGCTACGAGCAGTACTTC. Protein sequence: CASSGGAGTGGRYEQYF.

The sample holds a few counts of this clone. The chain recombines TRBV6-6 with TRBJ1-2; D remains ambiguous. The CDR3 spans 13 residues. Germline CDR1 MNHNY, CDR2 SVGAGI (reference sequence). The V and J ends lost 4 bases and 1 base respectively, with 7 bases between them. In nucleotides, the CDR3 is TGTGCCAGCAGTTTGGGTTTTAACTATGGCTACACCTTC. It is translated as CASSLGFNYGYTF.

This clone has more than one count but fewer than ten. This chain uses TRBV28 with TRBJ1-3, with D possibly TRBD1 on 5 matching bases. The V gene's germline CDR1 is MDHEN and CDR2 SYDVKM. The CDR3 extends over 17 amino acids. V shed 7 bases and J shed 0 bases, with 19 bases lying between them. The CDR3 here is CASKRWGRRTSGNTIYF. In DNA form, the CDR3 reads TGTGCCAGCAAAAGATGGGGACGGCGAACCTCTGGAAACACCATATATTTT. The whole variable domain, filled in from reference TRBV28 and TRBJ1-3, reads DVKVTQSSRYLVKRTGEKVFLECVQDMDHENMFWYRQDPGLGLRLIYFSYDVKMKEKGDIPEGYSVSREKKERFSLILESASTNQTSMYLCASKRWGRRTSGNTIYFGEGSWLTVV.

The J gene is TRBJ2-1, the V gene TRBV5-1; no clear D. V dropped 0 bases and J dropped 7 bases, with 8 bases sitting between them. The CDR3 is 13 amino acids. Germline V lookup: CDR1 SGHRS, CDR2 YFSETQ. This chain's CDR3 is CASSLVVGNEQFF. The CDR3 DNA reads TGCGCCAGCAGCTTGGTTGTGGGGAATGAGCAGTTCTTC.

The chain links TRBV28 to TRBJ2-1, with D possibly matching TRBD2 (5 bases). The CDR3 covers 15 residues. Trimming pared 3 bases from V and 1 base from J, leaving 10 bases between. Germline loops: CDR1 MDHEN, CDR2 SYDVKM. CDR3: CASSLYSVSYNEQFF. CDR3 DNA sequence: TGTGCCAGCAGTTTGTATAGCGTGTCCTACAATGAGCAGTTCTTC.

V usage is TRBV5-1 and J usage is TRBJ1-1; D unclear. From germline, CDR1 is SGHRS and CDR2 YFSETQ. This CDR3 region has 14 residues. The V end lost 0 bases, the J end lost 1 base, and 7 bases lay between the germline ends. The CDR3 DNA is TGCGCCAGCAGCTTGGACGGCCGGAACACTGAAGCTTTCTTT. This encodes CASSLDGRNTEAFF. Full variable domain (outside the CDR3, taken from reference TRBV5-1 and TRBJ1-1): KAGVTQTPRYLIKTRGQQVTLSCSPISGHRSVSWYQQTPGQGLQFLFEYFSETQRNKGNFPGRFSGRQFSNSRSEMNVSTLELGDSALYLCASSLDGRNTEAFFGQGTRLTVV.

V gene TRBV11-2 combines with J gene TRBJ1-3, with D unresolved. The V gene's germline CDR1 is SGHAT and CDR2 FQNNGV. Trimming removed 4 bases at V and 2 bases at J, with 12 bases between. The CDR3 loop spans 15 amino acids. The CDR3 DNA sequence: TGTGCCAGCAGCTCTAGGAACCACGCTGGAAACACCATATATTTT. It translates to CASSSRNHAGNTIYF.

V gene TRBV29-1 combines with J gene TRBJ1-4; D ambiguous. Germline CDR1 SQVTM, CDR2 ANQGSEA. The CDR3 has 14 amino acids. Trimming removed 7 bases from V and 4 bases from J, with 16 bases in between. The CDR3: CSGTIRHDNEKLFF. The CDR3, as DNA: TGCAGCGGCACTATCAGGCATGATAATGAAAAACTGTTTTTT.

The sample holds a few counts of this clone. The chain employs TRBV11-2 and TRBJ2-7, with D possibly being TRBD1 (6 bases). Germline CDR1 reads SGHAT; CDR2 reads FQNNGV. The V end lost 3 bases, the J end lost 5 bases, and 23 bases lay between the germline ends. The CDR3 runs to 17 residues. CDR3 in DNA: TGTGCCAGCAGCTTTCGAAGCGCTCGGGACATACTAGACGAGCAGTACTTC. It codes for CASSFRSARDILDEQYF. The full variable domain, with the rest looked up from reference TRBV11-2 and TRBJ2-7, is EAGVAQSPRYKIIEKRQSVAFWCNPISGHATLYWYQQILGQGPKLLIQFQNNGVVDDSQLPKDRFSAERLKGVDSTLKIQPAKLEDSAVYLCASSFRSARDILDEQYFGPGTRLTVT.

The V gene is TRBV10-3, the J gene TRBJ1-1; possible D gene TRBD1, 6 bases. This CDR3 has 15 amino acids. CDR1 and CDR2 from the germline V gene are ENHRY and SYGVKD. Trimming pared 3 bases from V and 3 bases from J, leaving 14 bases between. CDR3 sequence: CAISDSIGGDTEAFF. DNA of the CDR3: TGTGCCATCAGTGATTCGATAGGGGGGGACACTGAAGCTTTCTTT.

J is TRBJ1-3 and V is TRBV2; D is perhaps TRBD1 (5 bases). The V and J ends lost 7 bases and 4 bases respectively, with 14 bases between them. The CDR3 has 14 residues. The germline CDR1 and CDR2 sequences are SNHLY and FYNNEI. The CDR3 reads CASTARADGNTIYF. Here the CDR3 DNA reads TGTGCCAGCACGGCCAGGGCTGACGGAAACACCATATATTTT. The complete variable domain, with remaining parts taken from reference TRBV2 and TRBJ1-3, reads EPEVTQTPSHQVTQMGQEVILRCVPISNHLYFYWYRQILGQKVEFLVSFYNNEISEKSEIFDDQFSVERPDGSNFTLKIRSTKLEDSAMYFCASTARADGNTIYFGEGSWLTVV.

This chain connects TRBV19 to TRBJ2-2; D ambiguous. V lost 4 bases and J 0 bases, leaving 6 bases between the germline ends. Germline assignment: CDR1 LNHDA and CDR2 SQIVND (reference sequence). The CDR3 totals 14 residues. CDR3 sequence: CASSSFANTGELFF. In nucleotides, the CDR3 is TGTGCCAGTAGTAGCTTCGCGAACACCGGGGAGCTGTTTTTT.

This chain uses TRBV5-8 with TRBJ1-1, with a tentative D call TRBD1 (6 bases). CDR1 SGHTS and CDR2 YDEGEE come from the germline V gene. V was trimmed by 1 base and J by 4 bases, leaving 14 bases between them. This CDR3 region has 15 residues. DNA of the CDR3: TGTGCCAGCAGCTTGCTGGGGGCCTGGGTCACTGAAGCTTTCTTT. This codes for CASSLLGAWVTEAFF.

CDR3 DNA: TGTGCCAGCAGGGGTGTCGGCTACGAGCAGTACTTC. This codes for CASRGVGYEQYF. The rearrangement joins TRBV11-2 to TRBJ2-7; D gene ambiguous. V was pared by 6 bases and J by 3 bases, with 9 bases between. CDR3 length: 12 amino acids. Per germline, CDR1 SGHAT and CDR2 FQNNGV.